This passage covers 24 T cell receptor beta chains from one sample sequenced in a study of cytomegalovirus exposure and HLA in healthy donors. A multiplex PCR was run with 60 Vbeta primers and 13 Jbeta primers. Produced via immunoSEQ multiplex PCR; TCRdb's table is partial and in-frame only. Among about 160,000 clones listed, over 60% were seen once. Sample: PBMCs. Every receptor here comes from a woman aged 40 to 50 in good health and CMV-seronegative.

The chain has TRBV10-3 and TRBJ2-1, with 7 bases aligning to TRBD2. CDR1 and CDR2 (germline): ENHRY, SYGVKD. The V and J ends lost 0 bases and 6 bases, in that order; junction bases with no gene match: 5. The CDR3 consists of 15 residues. CDR3 region: CAISESVTSANEQFF. CDR3 nucleotide sequence: TGTGCCATCAGTGAGTCGGTAACTAGCGCCAATGAGCAGTTCTTC.

The chain employs TRBV5-1 and TRBJ1-3, with D unclear. The CDR3 spans 14 residues. Trimming cost V 2 bases and J 0 bases, with 6 bases left between them. CDR1 is SGHRS, CDR2 YFSETQ, per germline. DNA of the CDR3: TGCGCCAGCAGCTTTGAGGGCTCTGGAAACACCATATATTTT. Amino acid sequence: CASSFEGSGNTIYF. Full variable domain (rest looked up from reference TRBV5-1 and TRBJ1-3): KAGVTQTPRYLIKTRGQQVTLSCSPISGHRSVSWYQQTPGQGLQFLFEYFSETQRNKGNFPGRFSGRQFSNSRSEMNVSTLELGDSALYLCASSFEGSGNTIYFGEGSWLTVV.

This clone was observed a handful of times. The chain couples TRBV4-1 to TRBJ2-1; 10 bases fit TRBD2. The CDR3 runs 15 residues. Germline loops: CDR1 MGHRA, CDR2 YSYEKL. The ends lost 0 bases at V and 9 bases at J; junction bases unmatched: 5. The CDR3 protein is CASSQESGGAGEQFF. For the CDR3, the DNA is TGCGCCAGCAGCCAAGAGAGCGGGGGGGCTGGTGAGCAGTTCTTC.

The rearrangement uses TRBV4-1 and TRBJ1-4; D is ambiguous. The CDR3 has 16 residues. Germline V gene lookup returns CDR1 MGHRA and CDR2 YSYEKL. Trimming took off 2 bases at V and 1 base at J, with 11 bases between the two ends. CDR3 DNA: TGCGCCAGCAGCCAACCCACGGGGAGAACTAATGAAAAACTGTTTTTT. This encodes CASSQPTGRTNEKLFF.

Only one count was recorded for this clone. The chain couples TRBV7-8 to TRBJ1-4; D perhaps matches TRBD1 (5 bases). Trimming removed 10 bases from V and 6 bases from J, with 18 bases in between. Germline V gene data show CDR1 as SGHVS and CDR2 as FQNEAQ. The CDR3 is 14 residues long. The CDR3 protein is CATKRRGYDEKLFF. The CDR3, as DNA: TGTGCCACCAAACGTAGGGGATACGATGAAAAACTGTTTTTT.

The chain joins TRBV2 to TRBJ1-1, with D unresolved. Looked up from germline, CDR1 is SNHLY and CDR2 is FYNNEI. The CDR3 extends over 13 amino acids. V dropped 1 base and J dropped 5 bases, with 8 bases sitting between them. The CDR3 DNA sequence: TGTGCCAGCAGTGAAGATCCGGGAACTGAAGCTTTCTTT. Translation: CASSEDPGTEAFF.

The V and J genes are TRBV27 and TRBJ2-3; tentative D call: TRBD2 (6 bases). V was clipped by 5 bases and J by 6 bases, with 18 bases between them. The CDR3 has 15 residues. Germline loops: CDR1 MNHEY, CDR2 SMNVEV (reference sequence). CDR3: CASSRTLASADTQYF. The CDR3 coding sequence is TGTGCCAGCAGTCGTACCCTGGCTAGCGCCGATACGCAGTATTTT.

The sample holds a few counts of this clone. V usage is TRBV2 and J usage is TRBJ1-1; 7 nucleotides match TRBD1. Trimming cost V 6 bases and J 6 bases; bases outside gene matches: 13. This CDR3 region has 15 residues. Germline assignment: CDR1 SNHLY and CDR2 FYNNEI. The CDR3 nucleotides are TGTGCCAGCAGGCGGGACAGACTCCCGCGGGCTGAAGCTTTCTTT. Its protein is CASRRDRLPRAEAFF.

The V call is TRBV7-8, the J call TRBJ1-5, with D maybe TRBD1 (6 bases). The CDR3 has 16 residues. CDR1 and CDR2 from the germline V gene are SGHVS and FQNEAQ. Trimming removed 0 bases at V and 1 base at J, with 10 bases between. The CDR3 reads CASSLATGSSNQPQHF. DNA for the CDR3: TGTGCCAGCAGCTTAGCCACAGGGTCAAGCAATCAGCCCCAGCATTTT.

This chain uses TRBV6-1 with TRBJ1-6; TRBD1 is a possible D gene (5 bases). The CDR3 has 19 amino acids. Germline loops: CDR1 MNHNS, CDR2 SASEGT. Trimming took off 0 bases at V and 0 bases at J, with 15 bases between the two ends. The CDR3 is CASSEAGGPLGSYNSPLHF. CDR3 coding DNA: TGTGCCAGCAGTGAAGCGGGGGGACCCCTGGGCTCCTATAATTCACCCCTCCACTTT.

The chain recombines TRBV11-1 with TRBJ1-6; 10 nucleotides agree with TRBD1. After removal of 8 bases from V and 8 bases from J, the junction contained 3 bases not matched to a gene. CDR3 length equals 13 residues. Germline V lookup: CDR1 SGHAT, CDR2 FQDESV (reference sequence). CDR3 amino acids: CASRGTGDSPLHF. The CDR3 coding sequence is TGTGCCAGCCGTGGGACAGGGGATTCACCCCTCCACTTT.

The chain couples TRBV19 to TRBJ1-1; D gene ambiguous. The V and J ends lost 1 base and 1 base respectively, with 10 bases between them. Germline V gene lookup returns CDR1 LNHDA and CDR2 SQIVND (reference sequence). There are 15 residues in the CDR3. The chain's CDR3 is CASSIGTGRNTEAFF. For the CDR3, the DNA is TGTGCCAGTAGTATAGGAACTGGTCGGAACACTGAAGCTTTCTTT.

The J gene is TRBJ1-2, the V gene TRBV16, with TRBD1 matching 8 bases. Germline V gene data show CDR1 as KGHSY and CDR2 as FQNENV. V lost 4 bases, J lost 1 base, and 8 bases stayed unmatched. This CDR3 has 16 amino acids. CDR3 residues: CASSPNHRGSNYGYTF. CDR3 in DNA: TGTGCCAGCAGCCCTAACCACAGGGGGAGTAACTATGGCTACACCTTC.

This chain connects TRBV5-1 to TRBJ2-5; possible D gene TRBD2, 7 bases. The CDR3 runs 15 residues. The germline gives CDR1 SGHRS, CDR2 YFSETQ. The V end lost 3 bases, the J end lost 3 bases, and 15 bases lay between the germline ends. The CDR3 is CASSSSGGPEETQYF. CDR3 DNA sequence: TGCGCCAGCAGCTCGTCCGGGGGGCCGGAAGAGACCCAGTACTTC.

This clone was counted between two and nine times. J is TRBJ1-1 and V is TRBV5-4, with D tentatively TRBD1 (6 bases). CDR3 length: 14 residues. Trimming took off 6 bases at V and 4 bases at J, with 16 bases between the two ends. From germline, CDR1 is SGHNT and CDR2 YYREEE (reference sequence). DNA for the CDR3: TGTGCCAGCACTGGGGCGGGGGGGGCCACTGAAGCTTTCTTT. As protein: CASTGAGGATEAFF. Complete variable domain (other parts from reference TRBV5-4 and TRBJ1-1): ETGVTQSPTHLIKTRGQQVTLRCSSQSGHNTVSWYQQALGQGPQFIFQYYREEENGRGNFPPRFSGLQFPNYSSELNVNALELDDSALYLCASTGAGGATEAFFGQGTRLTVV.

The rearrangement links TRBV4-1 to TRBJ2-1; D gene uncertain. Trimming stripped 0 bases from V and 1 base from J, with 10 bases between. Germline V gene sequence: CDR1 MGHRA, CDR2 YSYEKL. The CDR3 contains 16 residues. This CDR3 reads CASSQESLNSYNEQFF. The CDR3 coding sequence is TGCGCCAGCAGCCAAGAAAGCCTTAATTCCTACAATGAGCAGTTCTTC.

The V gene is TRBV27, the J gene TRBJ1-3; D possibly corresponds to TRBD1 (5 bases). Germline loops: CDR1 MNHEY, CDR2 SMNVEV (reference sequence). V lost 3 bases and J lost 4, with 13 bases in between. The CDR3 runs 15 residues. This CDR3 is CASSLGQVKGNTIYF. CDR3 sequence (DNA): TGTGCCAGCAGTTTGGGGCAGGTAAAAGGAAACACCATATATTTT.

This chain links TRBV19 with TRBJ2-1; 7 nucleotides match TRBD2. This CDR3 has 15 residues. In germline, CDR1 is LNHDA, CDR2 SQIVND (reference sequence). With 8 bases clipped from V and 0 bases from J, the junction kept 7 bases outside the gene matches. As DNA, the CDR3 is TGTGCCAGTTCGGGAGGACCGCACTCCTACAATGAGCAGTTCTTC. Encoded protein: CASSGGPHSYNEQFF.

The chain couples TRBV5-1 to TRBJ2-2, with D hard to call. The CDR3 has 15 residues. V was clipped by 5 bases and J by 1 base, with 12 bases between them. From germline, CDR1 is SGHRS and CDR2 YFSETQ. The DNA for the CDR3 is TGCGCCAGCAGTTTATCGACTGTGAACACCGGGGAGCTGTTTTTT. Protein sequence: CASSLSTVNTGELFF.

The genes are TRBV5-1 and TRBJ2-2; D possibly corresponds to TRBD1 (6 bases). The CDR3 loop spans 13 amino acids. Trimming shortened V by 1 base and J by 7 bases, and 8 bases separated the two germline ends. In germline, CDR1 is SGHRS, CDR2 YFSETQ. This CDR3 is CASSLQGGGELFF. CDR3 DNA: TGCGCCAGCAGCTTGCAAGGGGGCGGGGAGCTGTTTTTT. Full variable domain (rest looked up from reference TRBV5-1 and TRBJ2-2): KAGVTQTPRYLIKTRGQQVTLSCSPISGHRSVSWYQQTPGQGLQFLFEYFSETQRNKGNFPGRFSGRQFSNSRSEMNVSTLELGDSALYLCASSLQGGGELFFGEGSRLTVL.

The rearrangement uses TRBV18 and TRBJ2-7; 8 nucleotides align to TRBD1. CDR3 length equals 15 residues. The J segment lost 11 bases and the V segment lost 2 bases, leaving 14 bases of the junction unmatched. Germline V gene sequence: CDR1 KGHSH, CDR2 LQKENI. The DNA for the CDR3 is TGTGCCAGCTCACCAAATGGGGCAGGGGGCTATGTGGAGTACTTC. Its protein is CASSPNGAGGYVEYF.

V usage is TRBV6-6 and J usage is TRBJ2-5, with D hard to call. Germline loops: CDR1 MNHNY, CDR2 SVGAGI (reference sequence). This CDR3 region has 13 residues. Between the trimmed V and J ends, which lost 2 bases and 7 bases, there was a span of 11 bases. The CDR3 DNA follows: TGTGCCAGCAGTTACGACCAGCGCCCGACCCAGTACTTC. Amino acid sequence: CASSYDQRPTQYF.

The chain carries TRBV4-1 and TRBJ2-5; D unclear. The CDR3 extends over 15 amino acids. CDR1 and CDR2 (germline): MGHRA, YSYEKL. Trimming took 1 base from V and 4 from J, leaving 13 bases between them. CDR3 region: CASSQGVRERETQYF. The DNA of the CDR3 is TGCGCCAGCAGCCAAGGGGTGAGAGAGCGAGAGACCCAGTACTTC.

The chain employs TRBV19 and TRBJ2-6; 7 nucleotides line up with TRBD1. CDR1 and CDR2 from the germline V gene are LNHDA and SQIVND (reference sequence). Trimming took 3 bases from V and 0 from J; bases not matched to a gene: 8. The CDR3 sequence is 18 residues long. The CDR3 bases are TGTGCCAGTAGTATCTTTCCAGGGGGTCGCTCTGGGGCCAACGTCCTGACTTTC. The encoded protein is CASSIFPGGRSGANVLTF.